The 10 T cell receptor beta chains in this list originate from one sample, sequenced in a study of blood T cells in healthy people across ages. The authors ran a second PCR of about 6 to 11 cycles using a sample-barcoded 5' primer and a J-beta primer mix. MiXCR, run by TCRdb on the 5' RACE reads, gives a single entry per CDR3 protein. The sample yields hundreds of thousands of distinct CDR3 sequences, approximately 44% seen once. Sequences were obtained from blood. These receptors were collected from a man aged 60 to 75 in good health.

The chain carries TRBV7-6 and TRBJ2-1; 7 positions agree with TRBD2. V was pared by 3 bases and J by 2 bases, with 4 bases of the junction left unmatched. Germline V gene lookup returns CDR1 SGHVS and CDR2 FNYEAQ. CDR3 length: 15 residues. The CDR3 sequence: CASSFAGGTYNEQFF. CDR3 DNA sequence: TGTGCCAGCAGCTTTGCCGGGGGGACCTACAATGAGCAGTTCTTC.

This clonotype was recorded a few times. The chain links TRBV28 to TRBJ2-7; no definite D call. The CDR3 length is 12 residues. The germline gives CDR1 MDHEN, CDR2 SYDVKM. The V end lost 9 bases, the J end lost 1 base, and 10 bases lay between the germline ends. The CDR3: CASSRVSYEQYF. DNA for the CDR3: TGTGCCAGTTCACGGGTTTCCTACGAGCAGTACTTC.

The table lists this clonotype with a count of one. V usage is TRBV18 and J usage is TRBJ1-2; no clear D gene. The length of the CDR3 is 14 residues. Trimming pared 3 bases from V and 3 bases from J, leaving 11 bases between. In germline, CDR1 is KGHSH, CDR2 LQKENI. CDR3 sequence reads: CASSPDLAYYGYTF. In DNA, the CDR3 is TGTGCCAGCTCACCTGATTTGGCGTACTATGGCTACACCTTC.

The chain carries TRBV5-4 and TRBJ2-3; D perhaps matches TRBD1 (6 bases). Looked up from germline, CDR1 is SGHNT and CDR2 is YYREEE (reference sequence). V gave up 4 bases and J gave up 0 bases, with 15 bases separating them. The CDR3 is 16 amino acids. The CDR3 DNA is TGTGCCAGCAGCCCCGGACAGTCTTCTAGCACAGATACGCAGTATTTT. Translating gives CASSPGQSSSTDTQYF.

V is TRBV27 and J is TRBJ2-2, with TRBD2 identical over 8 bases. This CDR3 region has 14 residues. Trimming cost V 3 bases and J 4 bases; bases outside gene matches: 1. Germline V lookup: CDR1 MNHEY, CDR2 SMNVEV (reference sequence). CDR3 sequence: CASSFGGGTGELFF. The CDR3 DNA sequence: TGTGCCAGCAGTTTCGGGGGGGGCACCGGGGAGCTGTTTTTT.

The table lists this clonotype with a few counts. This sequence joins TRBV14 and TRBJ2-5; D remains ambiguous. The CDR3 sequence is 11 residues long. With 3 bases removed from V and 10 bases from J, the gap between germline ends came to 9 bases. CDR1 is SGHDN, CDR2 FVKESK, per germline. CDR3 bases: TGTGCCAGCAGCCAGGGCTTTGTCCAGTACTTC. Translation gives CASSQGFVQYF.

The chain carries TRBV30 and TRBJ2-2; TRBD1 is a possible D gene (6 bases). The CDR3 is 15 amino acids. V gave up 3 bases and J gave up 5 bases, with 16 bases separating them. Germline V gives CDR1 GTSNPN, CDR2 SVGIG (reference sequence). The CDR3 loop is CAWSPVSGATGELFF. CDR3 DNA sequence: TGTGCCTGGAGCCCAGTGTCAGGGGCGACCGGGGAGCTGTTTTTT.

DNA of the CDR3: TGTGCCAGCAGGGAGGCCGGGACAGGGAACACTTTCTTT. Translation gives CASREAGTGNTFF. The chain combines TRBV2 with TRBJ1-1; 9 bases match TRBD1. CDR3 length: 13 residues. With 6 bases clipped from V and 12 bases from J, the junction kept 11 bases outside the gene matches. Germline V CDR1 and CDR2: SNHLY, FYNNEI.

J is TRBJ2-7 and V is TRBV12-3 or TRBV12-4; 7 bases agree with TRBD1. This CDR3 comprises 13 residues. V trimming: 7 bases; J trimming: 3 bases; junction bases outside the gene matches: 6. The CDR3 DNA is TGTGCCAGCAAGGGGACAGAGCTCTACGAGCAGTACTTC. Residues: CASKGTELYEQYF.

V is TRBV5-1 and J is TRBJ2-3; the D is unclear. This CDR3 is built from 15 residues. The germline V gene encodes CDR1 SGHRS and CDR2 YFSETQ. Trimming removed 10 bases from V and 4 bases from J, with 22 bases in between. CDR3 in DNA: TGCGCCTCCACGCCGGGTTCGAGCGTCGCAGATACGCAGTATTTT. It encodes CASTPGSSVADTQYF.